This TCR beta chain originates from a study of CD8 T cells in Susac syndrome. RNA totalling about 0.45 to 1 ug underwent reverse transcription with random hexamers. Each CDR3 protein gets one entry after TCRdb re-called the immunoSEQ multiplex PCR reads with MiXCR. The table records about 120,000 distinct CDR3 sequences, about nine tenths of them present only once. Trimming took 4 bases from V and 2 from J; bases not matched to a gene: 8. CDR3 size: 15 residues. Germline V gives CDR1 SGDLS, CDR2 YYNGEE. This receptor was obtained from a human donor in good health. This sequence joins TRBV9 and TRBJ1-1; 7 bases agree with TRBD1. Sequencing was performed on CD4+ T cells from PBMCs. The CDR3 DNA reads TGTGCCAGCAGCCCCACCGGGACAGTTAACACTGAAGCTTTCTTT. This sequence encodes CASSPTGTVNTEAFF.